The 17 T cell receptor beta chains given below trace back to one sample, sequenced in a study of cytomegalovirus exposure and HLA in healthy donors (dated 2017 in TCRdb). The method was the immunoSEQ multiplex PCR assay. The multiplex PCR relied on a mix of 60 forward primers for TCR Vbeta segments and 13 reverse primers for TCR Jbeta segments. What TCRdb holds here is the immuneACCESS table cut down to in-frame rearrangements. Part of the clones is not present; checked against another copy, under half of the missing clones reflect an unresolved V gene, and the others are unexplained. This sample holds about 120,000 clones; about three quarters were observed only once. The biggest ten clones account for about 3.3% of the sample. Specimen: PBMCs. The receptors stem from a woman in her thirties in good health and CMV-seropositive.

The chain is built from TRBV11-2 and TRBJ2-7, with TRBD1 identical over 9 bases. Per the germline V gene, CDR1 is SGHAT and CDR2 is FQNNGV. CDR3 length: 16 residues. J was trimmed by 5 bases and V by 4 bases; bases with no gene match: 12. CDR3 nucleotide sequence: TGTGCCAGCAGCTCCATTACCGGGACAGGGAACCACGAGCAGTACTTC. Translated, it gives CASSSITGTGNHEQYF. The full variable domain, rest sourced from reference TRBV11-2 and TRBJ2-7, is EAGVAQSPRYKIIEKRQSVAFWCNPISGHATLYWYQQILGQGPKLLIQFQNNGVVDDSQLPKDRFSAERLKGVDSTLKIQPAKLEDSAVYLCASSSITGTGNHEQYFGPGTRLTVT.

V and J are TRBV19 and TRBJ1-2; D perhaps matches TRBD1 (5 bases). CDR3 size: 13 residues. The germline V and J ends were trimmed by 10 bases and 4 bases, with 16 bases remaining between them. CDR1 LNHDA and CDR2 SQIVND come from the germline V gene (reference sequence). This CDR3 is CATLQANGYGYTF. For the CDR3, the DNA is TGTGCCACCTTACAGGCGAATGGCTATGGCTACACCTTC.

This chain connects TRBV4-1 to TRBJ2-1, with 8 positions matching TRBD1. Germline CDR1 MGHRA, CDR2 YSYEKL. This CDR3 is 15 amino acids long. V lost 4 bases to trimming and J lost 8 bases; unmatched junction nucleotides: 10. CDR3 sequence reads: CASSRSTGEVDEQFF. CDR3 nucleotides: TGCGCCAGCAGCCGATCGACAGGGGAGGTCGATGAGCAGTTCTTC.

The rearrangement links TRBV2 to TRBJ2-7; D gene ambiguous. The ends were cut back, 6 bases at V and 3 bases at J, with 15 bases in the middle. The CDR3 is 14 amino acids. Germline V gene lookup returns CDR1 SNHLY and CDR2 FYNNEI. CDR3 coding DNA: TGTGCCAGCAGGGCTGGGCACACAAGCTACGAGCAGTACTTC. Protein: CASRAGHTSYEQYF.

V and J are TRBV5-1 and TRBJ2-5; 7 bases are a match to TRBD2. The CDR3 loop spans 16 amino acids. From germline, CDR1 is SGHRS and CDR2 YFSETQ. The V and J ends lost 0 bases and 1 base, in that order; junction bases with no gene match: 6. CDR3 DNA: TGCGCCAGCAGCTTGGAGGTAGCGGGCTCCCAAGAGACCCAGTACTTC. Residues: CASSLEVAGSQETQYF.

This chain uses TRBV6-5 with TRBJ2-1, with 9 bases fitting TRBD2. This CDR3 has 12 residues. CDR1 is MNHEY and CDR2 is SVGAGI in the germline V gene. With 7 bases clipped from V and 9 bases from J, the junction kept 4 bases outside the gene matches. The CDR3 DNA reads as TGTGCCAGCACGCGCGGGGGGGGTGAGCAGTTCTTC. It yields the protein CASTRGGGEQFF.

In this sample, this clone turned up a few times. The rearrangement joins TRBV5-1 to TRBJ2-7, with 10 positions matching TRBD1. The ends lost 4 bases at V and 3 bases at J; junction bases unmatched: 4. In germline, CDR1 is SGHRS, CDR2 YFSETQ. The CDR3 sequence is 14 residues long. The CDR3 sequence: CASSTGTGDYEQYF. As DNA, the CDR3 is TGCGCCAGCAGCACCGGGACAGGGGACTACGAGCAGTACTTC.

The chain uses TRBV5-1 and TRBJ2-1, with 9 bases that match TRBD1. The junction had 9 bases not matched to a gene; V was cut back by 4 bases and J by 7 bases. Germline assignment: CDR1 SGHRS and CDR2 YFSETQ. The CDR3 contains 15 residues. The CDR3 reads CASSPGHRGHNEQFF. The CDR3 region has the DNA TGCGCCAGCAGCCCAGGGCACAGGGGGCATAATGAGCAGTTCTTC. The entire variable domain, with the rest obtained from reference TRBV5-1 and TRBJ2-1, is as follows: KAGVTQTPRYLIKTRGQQVTLSCSPISGHRSVSWYQQTPGQGLQFLFEYFSETQRNKGNFPGRFSGRQFSNSRSEMNVSTLELGDSALYLCASSPGHRGHNEQFFGPGTRLTVL.

V usage is TRBV28 and J usage is TRBJ1-2; no clear D gene. From germline, CDR1 is MDHEN and CDR2 SYDVKM. V was clipped by 4 bases and J by 3 bases, with 9 bases between them. The CDR3 is 13 amino acids. The DNA for the CDR3 is TGTGCCAGCAGTTCTCGGTCTGACTATGGCTACACCTTC. It is translated as CASSSRSDYGYTF.

The J gene is TRBJ1-4, the V gene TRBV5-1; 8 bases map to TRBD1. Germline values: CDR1 SGHRS, CDR2 YFSETQ. V lost 1 base and J lost 5; bases outside the gene matches: 7. This CDR3 comprises 16 residues. CDR3 DNA: TGCGCCAGCAGCTTGACAGGGGGGCATCCCAATGAAAAACTGTTTTTT. Protein sequence: CASSLTGGHPNEKLFF. Supplemented by reference TRBV5-1 and TRBJ1-4, the full variable domain reads KAGVTQTPRYLIKTRGQQVTLSCSPISGHRSVSWYQQTPGQGLQFLFEYFSETQRNKGNFPGRFSGRQFSNSRSEMNVSTLELGDSALYLCASSLTGGHPNEKLFFGSGTQLSVL.

To note about this clone: Possible read error: a much larger clone is one base away. The chain is built from TRBV6-6 and TRBJ1-4, with D possibly being TRBD1 (6 bases). CDR3 size: 13 residues. V was cut by 1 base and J by 13 bases, with 13 bases left in between. Per germline, CDR1 MNHNY and CDR2 SVGAGI (reference sequence). DNA for the CDR3: TGTGCCAGCAGTTACTTTGAGCAGGGGACACTGTTTTTT. Its translation: CASSYFEQGTLFF.

The chain recombines TRBV6-1 with TRBJ1-2, with a tentative D call TRBD1 (5 bases). V was clipped by 5 bases and J by 6 bases, with 13 bases between them. This CDR3 spans 13 amino acids. Germline CDR1 reads MNHNS; CDR2 reads SASEGT. CDR3 residues: CASSTYGADGYTF. For the CDR3, the DNA is TGTGCCAGCAGTACCTATGGGGCAGATGGCTACACCTTC.

This clone was recorded a few times. The gene calls are TRBV4-2 and TRBJ2-3; D remains unclear. The V gene's germline CDR1 is LGHNA and CDR2 YNFKEQ. V shed 0 bases and J shed 2 bases, with 9 bases lying between them. CDR3 length equals 15 residues. The CDR3 protein is CASSQEVLFTDTQYF. CDR3 DNA: TGTGCCAGCAGCCAAGAGGTGCTATTCACAGATACGCAGTATTTT.

The J gene is TRBJ2-3, the V gene TRBV7-2; 11 bases map to TRBD2. This CDR3 is 17 amino acids long. In germline, CDR1 is SGHTA, CDR2 FQGNSA. After removal of 2 bases from V and 6 bases from J, the junction contained 10 bases not matched to a gene. This CDR3 is CASSLPLAGENEDTQYF. In DNA, the CDR3 is TGTGCCAGCAGCTTACCACTAGCGGGGGAAAATGAGGATACGCAGTATTTT.

The chain recombines TRBV4-3 with TRBJ1-2; perhaps TRBD1 as D (5 bases). The germline V gene encodes CDR1 LGHNA and CDR2 YSLEER. The CDR3 is made up of 14 amino acids. V shed 2 bases and J shed 4 bases, with 11 bases lying between them. CDR3 amino acids: CASSQYGAPYGYTF. The DNA for the CDR3 is TGCGCCAGCAGCCAATATGGGGCGCCCTATGGCTACACCTTC.

The genes are TRBV5-1 and TRBJ2-7, with 8 bases that match TRBD1. From germline, CDR1 is SGHRS and CDR2 YFSETQ. The CDR3 sequence is 15 residues long. V trimming: 3 bases; J trimming: 3 bases; junction bases outside the gene matches: 8. CDR3 in amino acids: CASSSRTGTFYEQYF. The CDR3 region has the DNA TGCGCCAGCAGCTCGCGGACAGGGACTTTCTACGAGCAGTACTTC.

This sequence joins TRBV28 and TRBJ1-1; 7 bases fit TRBD1. V was clipped by 4 bases and J by 5 bases; unmatched bases: 10. The CDR3 sequence is 15 residues long. Per the germline V gene, CDR1 is MDHEN and CDR2 is SYDVKM. The CDR3, as DNA: TGTGCCAGCAGTTCCTCCGAGGGGGCTATTACTGAAGCTTTCTTT. Translated: CASSSSEGAITEAFF. The whole variable domain, remainder taken from reference TRBV28 and TRBJ1-1, is DVKVTQSSRYLVKRTGEKVFLECVQDMDHENMFWYRQDPGLGLRLIYFSYDVKMKEKGDIPEGYSVSREKKERFSLILESASTNQTSMYLCASSSSEGAITEAFFGQGTRLTVV.